This T cell receptor beta chain was sequenced in a study of naive and memory T cell subsets. Whole-study findings and limits: A few larger clonotypes appeared in naive repertoires, especially CD8, possibly memory cells re-expressing CD45RA.

With respect to this clonotype: Its specificity is not known.

Four subsets defined by CD45RA and CD27 were sorted after CD3, CD4, CD8 and live/dead staining. Both TRBC1 and TRBC2 were covered by a beta constant-region primer of two equimolar oligonucleotides. Nested alpha and beta constant-region primers with the SP2 primer drove four PCR rounds on ligated cDNA. An oligonucleotide with the SP2 primer and a 12-nucleotide UMI was ligated to the cDNA 3' end. MiXCR, applied by TCRdb to the UMI-ligation and nested PCR reads, yields one record per CDR3 protein. The table records 140,000 to 150,000 distinct CDR3 sequences, under 25% of them present only once. Looked up from germline, CDR1 is MDHEN and CDR2 is SYDVKM. V lost 6 bases and J 3 bases, leaving 9 bases between the germline ends. This CDR3 region has 13 residues.

The source material was naive CD4+ T cells from blood. This clonotype originated in a human donor in good health. The J gene is TRBJ1-5, the V gene TRBV28; D is uncertain. CDR3 sequence: CASSTATNQPQHF. The CDR3 region has the DNA TGTGCCAGCAGCACGGCCACCAATCAGCCCCAGCATTTT.